One and the same sample provided the 11 T cell receptor beta chains below, sequenced in a study of T-cell memory formation after mild COVID-19. TCRdb passed the 5' RACE reads through MiXCR, listing each CDR3 protein once. Of 300,000 to 400,000 distinct CDR3 sequences in the sample, 13% to 15% were seen once. Sample: PBMCs or a T cell subset sorted from them (not recorded which). The receptors derive from a man younger than 35 who had mild COVID-19 (a few samples of this study predate the infection). Cell type and time point are not known.

This chain connects TRBV19 to TRBJ2-1; 9 bases fit TRBD1. The J segment lost 6 bases and the V segment lost 7 bases, leaving 10 bases of the junction unmatched. Germline V lookup: CDR1 LNHDA, CDR2 SQIVND (reference sequence). This CDR3 region has 15 residues. In nucleotides, the CDR3 is TGTGCCAGTATCAGGACAGGGGTGGGTTTCAATGAGCAGTTCTTC. Amino acid sequence: CASIRTGVGFNEQFF.

The rearrangement links TRBV6-2 or TRBV6-3 to TRBJ1-5; 8 bases fit TRBD1. The J segment lost 7 bases and the V segment lost 6 bases, leaving 8 bases of the junction unmatched. The length of the CDR3 is 14 residues. Per germline, CDR1 MNHEY and CDR2 SVGEGT. DNA for the CDR3: TGTGCCAGCAGCGACAGGGGCAGTAGGCAGCCCCAGCATTTT. This codes for CASSDRGSRQPQHF.

This chain connects TRBV7-6 to TRBJ2-6; perhaps TRBD1 as D (5 bases). This CDR3 is built from 16 residues. From germline, CDR1 is SGHVS and CDR2 FNYEAQ. Trimming removed 6 bases at V and 4 bases at J, with 16 bases between. The CDR3 coding sequence is TGTGCCAGCAGTGAAATAGGGGTCCGGGGGGCCAACGTCCTGACTTTC. Protein: CASSEIGVRGANVLTF.

The rearrangement links TRBV11-2 to TRBJ2-7; unclear D gene. The V end was cut by 5 bases, the J end by 10 bases, with 18 bases between. The CDR3 contains 13 residues. Germline CDR1 and CDR2: SGHAT and FQNNGV. CDR3 in amino acids: CASSPGERAVQYF. The CDR3 DNA reads as TGTGCCAGCAGCCCTGGGGAAAGGGCCGTACAGTACTTC.

This chain uses TRBV11-2 with TRBJ2-3, with 7 bases lining up with TRBD2. The ends lost 0 bases at V and 2 bases at J; junction bases unmatched: 11. The CDR3 contains 18 residues. Per germline, CDR1 SGHAT and CDR2 FQNNGV. The CDR3 spells CASSLDWPGLAVTDTQYF. CDR3 sequence (DNA): TGTGCCAGCAGCTTAGATTGGCCGGGGCTAGCGGTCACAGATACGCAGTATTTT. Full variable domain (outside the CDR3, taken from reference TRBV11-2 and TRBJ2-3): EAGVAQSPRYKIIEKRQSVAFWCNPISGHATLYWYQQILGQGPKLLIQFQNNGVVDDSQLPKDRFSAERLKGVDSTLKIQPAKLEDSAVYLCASSLDWPGLAVTDTQYFGPGTRLTVL.

The chain combines TRBV5-5 with TRBJ2-3; the D call may be TRBD1 or TRBD2 (5 bases each). Germline V gives CDR1 SGHKS, CDR2 YYEKEE (reference sequence). V lost 6 bases and J 1 base, leaving 18 bases between the germline ends. The CDR3 has 16 amino acids. The CDR3 coding sequence is TGTGCCAGCATACGGGGCCGACGCCTGGGCACAGATACGCAGTATTTT. It yields the protein CASIRGRRLGTDTQYF.

The V and J genes are TRBV7-9 and TRBJ2-3; TRBD2 might be the D (6 bases). The CDR3 totals 16 residues. CDR1 SEHNR and CDR2 FQNEAQ come from the germline V gene (reference sequence). V dropped 5 bases and J dropped 0 bases, with 15 bases sitting between them. CDR3 nucleotide sequence: TGTGCCAGCAGCCGTACTGGGCGGGGTAGCACAGATACGCAGTATTTT. Its protein is CASSRTGRGSTDTQYF.

The chain has TRBV9 and TRBJ1-4; TRBD1 agrees at 8 bases. The V and J ends lost 2 bases and 7 bases, in that order; junction bases with no gene match: 19. This CDR3 spans 19 amino acids. Germline assignment: CDR1 SGDLS and CDR2 YYNGEE. The DNA for the CDR3 is TGTGCCAGCAGCGTTGGGACAGGCCTTCACCGGACGGTTGGTGAAAAACTGTTTTTT. Translating gives CASSVGTGLHRTVGEKLFF.

In this sample, this clonotype turned up many times. The rearrangement joins TRBV7-2 to TRBJ1-1; TRBD1 is a possible D gene (5 bases). Trimming stripped 2 bases from V and 12 bases from J, with 13 bases between. The CDR3 runs to 12 residues. In germline, CDR1 is SGHTA, CDR2 FQGNSA. Here the CDR3 reads CASSLTRDRSFF. DNA of the CDR3: TGTGCCAGCAGCTTAACCAGGGATCGGTCTTTCTTT.

This chain uses TRBV4-1 with TRBJ2-7, with D perhaps TRBD1 (6 bases). Germline-derived CDR1 and CDR2 are MGHRA and YSYEKL. Trimming removed 2 bases from V and 7 bases from J, with 18 bases in between. CDR3 size: 15 residues. The CDR3 spells CASSQSALGAGEQYF. Here the CDR3 DNA reads TGCGCCAGCAGCCAAAGCGCACTGGGGGCAGGGGAGCAGTACTTC.

There are a few counts of this clonotype. The V gene is TRBV5-1, the J gene TRBJ2-3; 7 bases map to TRBD2. The J segment lost 4 bases and the V segment lost 1 base, leaving 12 bases of the junction unmatched. The CDR3 has 17 amino acids. The germline gives CDR1 SGHRS, CDR2 YFSETQ. CDR3 in DNA: TGCGCCAGCAGCTTGACGGGCGGGGGAGGGGCCTCAGATACGCAGTATTTT. Translated, it gives CASSLTGGGGASDTQYF.